A single sample gave rise to the 19 T cell receptor beta chains below, sequenced in a study of blood T cell repertoires in COVID-19. Clones were sequenced by immunoSEQ multiplex PCR, and TCRdb holds only the in-frame ones, with some missing. The sample shows over 300,000 clones, around 89% of them seen only once. Sequencing used peripheral blood. Receptors originate from a man between 40 and 49 years old with acute or convalescent COVID-19.

The chain uses TRBV9 and TRBJ2-2; 7 bases agree with TRBD2. The CDR3 totals 15 residues. Germline V gene sequence: CDR1 SGDLS, CDR2 YYNGEE. The V segment lost 2 bases and the J segment 8 bases; nucleotides outside the gene matches: 9. This CDR3 reads CASSVGTTGVGELFF. For the CDR3, the DNA is TGTGCCAGCAGCGTGGGGACTACCGGTGTGGGGGAGCTGTTTTTT. The full variable domain, rest sourced from reference TRBV9 and TRBJ2-2, is DSGVTQTPKHLITATGQRVTLRCSPRSGDLSVYWYQQSLDQGLQFLIQYYNGEERAKGNILERFSAQQFPDLHSELNLSSLELGDSALYFCASSVGTTGVGELFFGEGSRLTVL.

The V call is TRBV27, the J call TRBJ1-2; D possibly corresponds to TRBD1 (5 bases). The CDR3 runs to 14 residues. The V gene lost 7 bases and the J gene lost 1 base, with 13 bases spanning the gap. Germline assignment: CDR1 MNHEY and CDR2 SMNVEV (reference sequence). The CDR3 sequence: CASNPAGINYGYTF. The CDR3 DNA sequence: TGTGCCAGCAACCCCGCAGGGATTAACTATGGCTACACCTTC.

This clone has just one count. This chain uses TRBV9 with TRBJ1-1; 9 nucleotides line up with TRBD1. Germline V lookup: CDR1 SGDLS, CDR2 YYNGEE. There are 16 residues in the CDR3. V was clipped by 2 bases and J by 1 base; unmatched bases: 6. The CDR3 bases are TGTGCCAGCAGCGTCTCCATGGGACAGGGGAACACTGAAGCTTTCTTT. Translating gives CASSVSMGQGNTEAFF.

This chain links TRBV27 with TRBJ2-3, with 11 bases matching TRBD2. Germline V gene data show CDR1 as MNHEY and CDR2 as SMNVEV (reference sequence). This CDR3 contains 15 residues. J gave up 6 bases and V 5 bases, and 7 bases lay outside the gene matches. CDR3 DNA sequence: TGTGCCAGCAGTGGGGTAGCGGGGGGGCCCGATACGCAGTATTTT. The encoded protein is CASSGVAGGPDTQYF.

V and J are TRBV28 and TRBJ1-5; possible D gene TRBD1, 6 bases. Per germline, CDR1 MDHEN and CDR2 SYDVKM. Trimming pared 5 bases from V and 6 bases from J, leaving 14 bases between. The CDR3 has 14 amino acids. CDR3 residues: CASSGGLWRQPQHF. DNA of the CDR3: TGTGCCAGCAGTGGGGGCCTATGGCGTCAGCCCCAGCATTTT. Using reference TRBV28 and TRBJ1-5 for the parts outside the CDR3, the full variable domain is DVKVTQSSRYLVKRTGEKVFLECVQDMDHENMFWYRQDPGLGLRLIYFSYDVKMKEKGDIPEGYSVSREKKERFSLILESASTNQTSMYLCASSGGLWRQPQHFGDGTRLSIL.

The chain uses TRBV24-1 and TRBJ2-5; possible D gene TRBD1, 6 bases. Trimming took off 4 bases at V and 2 bases at J, with 13 bases between the two ends. The CDR3 spans 15 residues. Germline values: CDR1 KGHDR, CDR2 SFDVKD. CDR3 bases: TGTGCCACCAGTGACCGCTGGGACATTCAAGAGACCCAGTACTTC. Translating gives CATSDRWDIQETQYF.

The chain employs TRBV5-1 and TRBJ1-1; 9 nucleotides align to TRBD1. CDR3 length: 16 amino acids. Germline CDR1 reads SGHRS; CDR2 reads YFSETQ. Unmatched junction bases numbered 7, after V lost 0 bases and J lost 4 bases. The chain's CDR3 is CASSLVDRGASTEAFF. CDR3 sequence (DNA): TGCGCCAGCAGCTTGGTGGACAGGGGTGCTAGCACTGAAGCTTTCTTT. Combining the CDR3 with reference TRBV5-1 and TRBJ1-1 gives the whole variable domain KAGVTQTPRYLIKTRGQQVTLSCSPISGHRSVSWYQQTPGQGLQFLFEYFSETQRNKGNFPGRFSGRQFSNSRSEMNVSTLELGDSALYLCASSLVDRGASTEAFFGQGTRLTVV.

The CDR3 nucleotides read TGTGCCAGCAGGCGCGCAGGGGTGGATGAAAAACTGTTTTTT. It codes for CASRRAGVDEKLFF. The chain combines TRBV6-6 with TRBJ1-4, with D perhaps matching TRBD1 (6 bases). Trimming removed 6 bases at V and 6 bases at J, with 14 bases between. The CDR3 totals 14 residues. The germline CDR1 and CDR2 sequences are MNHNY and SVGAGI (reference sequence).

The chain links TRBV18 to TRBJ2-7; possibly TRBD1 for D (6 bases). V lost 6 bases and J lost 5, with 17 bases in between. The CDR3 covers 14 residues. Germline V gene lookup returns CDR1 KGHSH and CDR2 LQKENI. CDR3 amino acids: CASSPYRAGDEQYF. The CDR3 DNA reads TGTGCCAGCTCTCCCTACAGGGCTGGCGACGAGCAGTACTTC.

This clone appeared a single time. The chain has TRBV19 and TRBJ2-1; 10 nucleotides line up with TRBD2. Germline CDR1 and CDR2: LNHDA and SQIVND (reference sequence). V shed 9 bases, J shed 2 bases, and the junction held 1 base outside the gene matches. This CDR3 has 13 amino acids. The CDR3: CASSGGAYNEQFF. The CDR3 DNA is TGTGCCAGCAGCGGGGGGGCCTACAATGAGCAGTTCTTC.

The chain carries TRBV11-2 and TRBJ2-5; no firm D call. The CDR3 is 12 amino acids. V gave up 6 bases and J gave up 5 bases, with 10 bases separating them. CDR1 is SGHAT and CDR2 is FQNNGV in the germline V gene. CDR3 in amino acids: CASSSGVETQYF. The CDR3 DNA sequence: TGTGCCAGCAGTTCAGGTGTGGAGACCCAGTACTTC.

This clone was counted between two and nine times. The rearrangement joins TRBV7-9 to TRBJ1-1; a weak D match, TRBD1 (5 bases). The CDR3 contains 14 residues. From germline, CDR1 is SEHNR and CDR2 FQNEAQ (reference sequence). Trimming took off 2 bases at V and 7 bases at J, with 14 bases between the two ends. The CDR3 protein is CASSLFQDGGEAFF. CDR3 coding DNA: TGTGCCAGCAGCTTATTTCAAGACGGGGGTGAAGCTTTCTTT.

This rearrangement joins TRBV30 to TRBJ2-2; D might be TRBD1 (5 bases). Per the germline V gene, CDR1 is GTSNPN and CDR2 is SVGIG (reference sequence). Trimming took 0 bases from V and 3 from J, leaving 11 bases between them. This CDR3 spans 15 amino acids. The CDR3: CAWSVGRVYTGELFF. Written as DNA, the CDR3 is TGTGCCTGGAGTGTCGGCAGGGTTTACACCGGGGAGCTGTTTTTT.

The V and J genes are TRBV5-6 and TRBJ1-6, with D unresolved. This CDR3 is 13 amino acids long. Germline CDR1 and CDR2: SGHDT and YYEEEE. The germline V and J ends were trimmed by 4 bases and 10 bases, with 12 bases remaining between them. The CDR3 DNA sequence: TGTGCCAGCAGCCTGACTAGGTGGTCACCCCTCCACTTT. This sequence encodes CASSLTRWSPLHF.

This clone was observed a single time. In nucleotides, the CDR3 is TGTGCCAGCAGCAGTTCGACAGGGTGCACTGAAGCTTTCTTT. Translated, it gives CASSSSTGCTEAFF. The V gene is TRBV21-1, the J gene TRBJ1-1; no DNA check was done on the table's D call, TRBD1. TRBV21-1 is reported as a pseudogene. This CDR3 has 14 amino acids.

The chain joins TRBV28 to TRBJ1-1, with D perhaps TRBD1 (6 bases). Germline values: CDR1 MDHEN, CDR2 SYDVKM. The CDR3 has 16 amino acids. V gave up 3 bases and J gave up 5 bases, with 19 bases separating them. For the CDR3, the DNA is TGTGCCAGCAGTTTTCCCGCCGGCAGGGGTTTAACTGAAGCTTTCTTT. As protein: CASSFPAGRGLTEAFF.

The chain links TRBV27 to TRBJ2-1; 10 bases match TRBD2. V dropped 4 bases and J dropped 14; count of bases not matched to a gene: 5. The V gene's germline CDR1 is MNHEY and CDR2 SMNVEV (reference sequence). The CDR3 loop spans 12 amino acids. The DNA for the CDR3 is TGTGCCAGCAGTTACACTAGCGGGATTAAGTTCTTC. Encoded protein: CASSYTSGIKFF.

The V and J genes are TRBV28 and TRBJ2-7; 11 nucleotides line up with TRBD2. The CDR3 has 15 residues. Germline V gene data show CDR1 as MDHEN and CDR2 as SYDVKM. V was pared by 5 bases and J by 4 bases, with 7 bases of the junction left unmatched. The CDR3 coding sequence is TGTGCCAGCAGTGCCCGACTAGCGGGATTGTACGAGCAGTACTTC. Its protein product is CASSARLAGLYEQYF.

The chain couples TRBV6-2 or TRBV6-3 to TRBJ2-1; D is uncertain. Germline V lookup: CDR1 MNHEY, CDR2 SVGEGT. The germline V and J ends were trimmed by 2 bases and 10 bases, with 15 bases remaining between them. The CDR3 runs 14 residues. The CDR3 nucleotides are TGTGCCAGCAGTTACCAGGTATGGGCCAGCGAGCAGTTCTTC. Translating it yields CASSYQVWASEQFF.